These T cell receptor beta chains were read from a single sample in a study of technical replicates of blood from a handful of donors. The protocol was immunoSEQ multiplex PCR, while the TCRdb copy is restricted to in-frame clones and leaves out a portion. The sample holds approximately 80,000 clones, roughly 98% seen once. Sample: T cells isolated from PBMCs. These receptors came from a human donor in good health. CDR3s include the opening cysteine and the closing phenylalanine or tryptophan. D genes are given only for firm matches. Clone size appears in some rows only: once, few, many, or a class for an expanded clone.

length	size	D	V	J	CDR3	DNA
17	once	NA	TRBV5-4	TRBJ2-4	CASSWGGGMNAGNIQYF	TGTGCCAGCAGCTGGGGAGGGGGGATGAACGCCGGAAACATTCAGTACTTC
14	NA	NA	TRBV6-5	TRBJ1-6	CASRRTPGEPPLHF	TGTGCCAGCAGGCGGACACCCGGTGAGCCACCCCTCCACTTT
17	NA	NA	TRBV5-1	TRBJ2-2	CASSFFVVRKSTGELFF	TGCGCCAGCAGCTTTTTCGTGGTCAGGAAAAGTACCGGGGAGCTGTTTTTT
14	NA	TRBD2	TRBV30	TRBJ2-1	CAWSGTSGGNEQFF	TGTGCCTGGAGTGGGACTAGCGGGGGTAATGAGCAGTTCTTC
17	NA	TRBD2	TRBV10-1	TRBJ2-1	CASSGPSGASSYNEQFF	TGCGCCAGCAGTGGGCCTAGCGGGGCCAGCTCCTACAATGAGCAGTTCTTC
15	NA	TRBD1	TRBV4-1	TRBJ2-1	CASSQGQGGFNEQFF	TGCGCCAGCAGCCAGGGACAGGGGGGTTTTAATGAGCAGTTCTTC
15	once	TRBD2	TRBV7-9	TRBJ2-3	CASSLSGRGTDTQYF	TGTGCCAGCAGCCTTAGCGGGAGAGGAACAGATACGCAGTATTTT
15	NA	NA	TRBV19	TRBJ2-7	CASSIQSTSSYEQYF	TGTGCCAGTAGTATCCAGTCGACAAGCTCCTACGAGCAGTACTTC
13	NA	NA	TRBV5-4	TRBJ2-2	CASSTGGTGELFF	TGTGCCAGCAGCACCGGGGGCACCGGGGAGCTGTTTTTT
14	once	NA	TRBV5-6	TRBJ1-2	CASSLSGGNYGYTF	TGTGCCAGCAGCTTGTCGGGGGGTAACTATGGCTACACCTTC
16	once	TRBD2	TRBV14	TRBJ2-5	CASSARTSGSKETQYF	TGTGCCAGCAGCGCTCGGACTAGCGGGTCAAAAGAGACCCAGTACTTC
13	NA	NA	TRBV18	TRBJ1-5	CASSPRGAEPQHF	TGTGCCAGCTCACCACGTGGGGCCGAGCCCCAGCATTTT
15	NA	TRBD2	TRBV9	TRBJ2-5	CASTALAGARETQYF	TGTGCCAGCACCGCACTAGCGGGGGCCCGGGAGACCCAGTACTTC
15	NA	NA	TRBV2	TRBJ2-3	CASSDRTASTDTQYF	TGTGCCAGCAGTGATAGGACAGCTAGCACAGATACGCAGTATTTT
19	NA	NA	TRBV7-9	TRBJ2-1	CASSFGGRPEMGGYNEQFF	TGTGCCAGCAGCTTTGGAGGTCGACCGGAAATGGGGGGCTACAATGAGCAGTTCTTC
15	NA	TRBD2	TRBV10-2	TRBJ2-3	CASSELSGGTDTQYF	TGCGCCAGCAGTGAGTTGAGCGGGGGCACAGATACGCAGTATTTT
14	NA	TRBD1	TRBV6-6	TRBJ2-7	CASSYSGQSYEQYF	TGTGCCAGCAGTTACTCGGGACAGTCCTACGAGCAGTACTTC
11	NA	NA	TRBV29-1	TRBJ2-7	CSVESSYEQYF	TGCAGCGTTGAAAGCTCTTACGAGCAGTACTTC
13	once	NA	TRBV7-2	TRBJ2-7	CASSVTVAYEQYF	TGTGCCAGCAGCGTCACAGTGGCCTACGAGCAGTACTTC
12	NA	NA	TRBV30	TRBJ1-5	CAWSLSNQPQHF	TGTGCCTGGAGTCTCAGCAATCAGCCCCAGCATTTT
13	NA	NA	TRBV19	TRBJ2-1	CASSASAYNEQFF	TGTGCCAGTTCAGCTAGCGCCTACAATGAGCAGTTCTTC
13	NA	NA	TRBV14	TRBJ1-1	CASSPSFNTEAFF	TGTGCCAGCAGCCCCTCTTTCAACACTGAAGCTTTCTTT
14	NA	NA	TRBV27	TRBJ1-1	CASSALGGTWEAFF	TGTGCCAGCAGTGCCCTGGGCGGGACCTGGGAAGCTTTCTTT
16	NA	NA	TRBV14	TRBJ2-6	CASSPVPLSGANVLTF	TGTGCCAGCAGCCCCGTTCCACTCTCCGGGGCCAACGTCCTGACTTTC
16	NA	NA	TRBV6-1	TRBJ1-1	CASSDGLWAPNTEAFF	TGTGCCAGCAGTGATGGACTGTGGGCCCCGAACACTGAAGCTTTCTTT
13	NA	TRBD1	TRBV29-1	TRBJ1-2	CSVDRGSNYGYTF	TGCAGCGTAGACAGGGGTTCGAACTATGGCTACACCTTC
15	NA	TRBD2	TRBV10-1	TRBJ2-7	CASSPLAGGYSEQYF	TGCGCCAGCAGCCCGCTAGCGGGAGGATACAGCGAGCAGTACTTC